Following are 14 T cell receptor beta chains from one sample sequenced in a study of T cell responses to AZD1222 COVID-19 vaccine. The data were produced by immunoSEQ multiplex PCR, yet TCRdb's version contains in-frame clones alone and is incomplete. The data show 100,000 to 150,000 clones, with 85% to 90% seen just once and approximately 20% held by the top ten. The sample here was peripheral blood, taken on day 0 of AZD1222 vaccination. The receptors here all came from an adult in good health.

This sequence joins TRBV19 and TRBJ1-1; D is undetermined. V lost 9 bases and J lost 3, with 20 bases in between. The CDR3 consists of 15 residues. Germline V gene data show CDR1 as LNHDA and CDR2 as SQIVND (reference sequence). The CDR3 reads CASDTPGYEDTEAFF. In DNA, the CDR3 is TGTGCCAGCGACACCCCAGGTTATGAGGACACTGAAGCTTTCTTT.

This clone occurred a few times. The chain couples TRBV10-2 to TRBJ2-2; the D is unclear. With 0 bases removed from V and 2 bases from J, the gap between germline ends came to 1 base. Germline assignment: CDR1 WSHSY and CDR2 SAAADI. The CDR3 is 13 residues long. The CDR3 here is CASSESNTGELFF. In DNA, the CDR3 is TGCGCCAGCAGTGAGTCTAACACCGGGGAGCTGTTTTTT.

V and J are TRBV13 and TRBJ2-5; the D gene is possibly TRBD1 (7 bases). CDR3 length: 16 amino acids. The V gene lost 3 bases and the J gene lost 9 bases, with 23 bases spanning the gap. Germline CDR1 is PRHDT and CDR2 is FYEKMQ (reference sequence). CDR3 nucleotides: TGTGCCAGCAGCTTTTTAAGTCGACGAACAGGGGAGGCCCAGTACTTC. It translates to CASSFLSRRTGEAQYF.

The CDR3, as DNA: TGTGCCAGCACCGGGAGTCGCAATCAGCCCCAGCATTTT. Amino acids: CASTGSRNQPQHF. This chain uses TRBV12-3 or TRBV12-4 with TRBJ1-5, with D hard to call. Trimming pared 7 bases from V and 2 bases from J, leaving 9 bases between. The CDR3 consists of 13 residues.

V and J are TRBV6-2 or TRBV6-3 and TRBJ1-6; 7 bases align to TRBD1. Germline loops: CDR1 MNHEY, CDR2 SVGEGT. This CDR3 comprises 15 residues. The trim removed 6 bases at V and 5 bases at J, leaving 7 bases unmatched. The CDR3 DNA reads TGTGCCAGCAGCAGCGGACAGGCCAATAATTCACCCCTCCACTTT. Translation: CASSSGQANNSPLHF.

The chain carries TRBV7-9 and TRBJ1-4; D gene uncertain. Trimming took 6 bases from V and 5 from J, leaving 7 bases between them. Germline lookup yields CDR1 SEHNR and CDR2 FQNEAQ (reference sequence). CDR3 size: 12 residues. This CDR3 is CASRRFNEKLFF. The CDR3 nucleotides read TGTGCCAGCAGACGATTCAATGAAAAACTGTTTTTT.

This clone was found a few times. This sequence joins TRBV19 and TRBJ1-6, with 10 bases that match TRBD1. V shed 7 bases, J shed 10 bases, and the junction held 4 bases outside the gene matches. This CDR3 contains 13 residues. Germline V lookup: CDR1 LNHDA, CDR2 SQIVND (reference sequence). CDR3 region: CASNRDRGSPLHF. Written as DNA, the CDR3 is TGTGCCAGTAACCGGGACAGGGGCTCACCCCTCCACTTT.

The chain links TRBV5-5 to TRBJ1-5; the match to TRBD1 covers 9 bases. The junction had 6 bases not matched to a gene; V was cut back by 4 bases and J by 7 bases. Germline lookup yields CDR1 SGHKS and CDR2 YYEKEE (reference sequence). This CDR3 comprises 14 residues. The CDR3 is CASSGQGNYQPQHF. The DNA of the CDR3 is TGTGCCAGCAGCGGACAGGGGAATTACCAGCCCCAGCATTTT.

The genes are TRBV7-9 and TRBJ2-1; perhaps D is TRBD1 or TRBD2 (5 bases each). In germline, CDR1 is SEHNR, CDR2 FQNEAQ (reference sequence). This CDR3 is 9 amino acids long. V was shortened by 11 bases and J by 8 bases, with 7 bases between the two germline ends. CDR3 sequence: CALGDEQFF. The CDR3 region has the DNA TGTGCCCTGGGGGATGAGCAGTTCTTC.

This clone appeared a single time. CDR3 DNA: TGCGCCAGCAGCTCGGACAGGGGGTCAGATACGCAGTATTTT. This translates into CASSSDRGSDTQYF. J is TRBJ2-3 and V is TRBV5-1; the match to TRBD1 covers 10 bases. CDR1 SGHRS and CDR2 YFSETQ come from the germline V gene. Trimming at V came to 3 bases and at J to 4 bases, leaving 2 bases not matched to a gene. This CDR3 has 14 residues.

The rearrangement uses TRBV5-5 and TRBJ1-2, with 9 bases that match TRBD1. The germline gives CDR1 SGHKS, CDR2 YYEKEE (reference sequence). V was clipped by 4 bases and J by 4 bases; unmatched bases: 8. CDR3 size: 15 residues. In nucleotides, the CDR3 is TGTGCCAGCAGCAACCGCCCGACAGGGGGCTATGGCTACACCTTC. This sequence encodes CASSNRPTGGYGYTF.

J is TRBJ1-5 and V is TRBV5-1, with unresolved D. Trimming removed 1 base from V and 6 bases from J, with 11 bases in between. This CDR3 region has 14 residues. In germline, CDR1 is SGHRS, CDR2 YFSETQ. The CDR3 region has the DNA TGCGCCAGCAGCTTGAGTCCGGGCCCTCAGCCCCAGCATTTT. It codes for CASSLSPGPQPQHF.

The V call is TRBV6-6, the J call TRBJ2-7, with D tentatively TRBD1 (5 bases). This CDR3 is built from 14 residues. Germline-derived CDR1 and CDR2 are MNHNY and SVGAGI (reference sequence). The V and J ends lost 6 bases and 0 bases respectively, with 12 bases between them. The CDR3 protein is CASSPRALSYEQYF. In DNA form, the CDR3 reads TGTGCCAGCAGCCCCAGGGCCCTCTCCTACGAGCAGTACTTC.

The CDR3 reads CASSQDRANTEAFF. DNA of the CDR3: TGTGCCAGCAGCCAGGACAGGGCGAACACTGAAGCTTTCTTT. The chain uses TRBV7-2 and TRBJ1-1, with TRBD1 matching over 8 bases. CDR3 length: 14 amino acids. The ends lost 5 bases at V and 1 base at J; junction bases unmatched: 3. CDR1 SGHTA and CDR2 FQGNSA come from the germline V gene.